This T cell receptor beta chain was recovered during a study of chemoradiotherapy in HPV16-positive cancers. Across the whole study: Candidate HPV-specific clones and shared TCR motifs came from a couple of HPV16-positive patients. Study observations and caveats: Only two HPV16-positive patients supplied the functional HPV-specificity definition. Candidate HPV-specific clones and E7-related TCR motifs grew in tumor during treatment.

V lost 3 bases, J lost 7 bases, and 6 bases stayed unmatched. The length of the CDR3 is 15 residues. The germline gives CDR1 MNHNS, CDR2 SASEGT. Profiled with immunoSEQ multiplex PCR; TCRdb holds only in-frame clones, not every one. The sample has several thousand clones; roughly 80% are singletons. The sample holds one count of this clone. Its antigen is currently unknown. The TCR was taken from a human donor with HPV-associated anogenital cancer. Collection of the sample occurred from a patient who underwent chemoradiotherapy. This chain joins TRBV6-1 and TRBJ1-5, with 10 bases that match TRBD1. The CDR3 spells CASSDWTGGSQPQHF. CDR3 sequence (DNA): TGTGCCAGCAGTGACTGGACAGGGGGGTCCCAGCCCCAGCATTTT.